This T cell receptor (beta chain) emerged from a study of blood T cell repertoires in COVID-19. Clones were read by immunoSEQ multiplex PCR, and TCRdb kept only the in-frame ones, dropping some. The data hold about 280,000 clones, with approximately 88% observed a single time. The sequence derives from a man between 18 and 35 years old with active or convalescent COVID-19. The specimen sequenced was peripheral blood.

CDR3 coding DNA: TGTGCCAGCAGTTTAAACAGTCCAGATACGCAGTATTTT. It encodes CASSLNSPDTQYF. This rearrangement joins TRBV12-3 or TRBV12-4 to TRBJ2-3; D not resolved. V lost 2 bases and J lost 4, with 7 bases in between. The CDR3 runs 13 residues.